A selection of T cell receptor beta chains follows, all from one sample in a study of cytomegalovirus exposure and HLA in healthy donors. TCRdb's table, derived via immunoSEQ multiplex PCR, lists solely in-frame clones and lacks some. The sample carries about 180,000 clones, 85% recorded once. Sequencing used PBMCs. Receptors were obtained from a man between 18 and 29 years old in good health and CMV-seropositive. CDR3s include the opening cysteine and the closing phenylalanine or tryptophan. Each record gives: V gene, D gene, J gene, clone size, CDR3 protein, CDR3 DNA. D genes are given only for firm matches. Part of the rows lack a size; the others show once, few, many or a class for expanded clones.

v_gene: TRBV6-5; d_gene: TRBD1; j_gene: TRBJ1-6; abundance: -; CDR3aa: CASWRGGGSPLHF; CDR3nt: TGTGCCAGCTGGCGAGGGGGCGGTTCACCCCTCCACTTT
v_gene: TRBV7-8; d_gene: -; j_gene: TRBJ2-1; abundance: -; CDR3aa: CASSFGGTGNEQFF; CDR3nt: TGTGCCAGCAGCTTCGGGGGTACGGGAAATGAGCAGTTCTTC
v_gene: TRBV4-1; d_gene: -; j_gene: TRBJ1-5; abundance: -; CDR3aa: CASSQGRREVTNQPQHF; CDR3nt: TGCGCCAGCAGCCAAGGTCGGAGGGAGGTCACCAATCAGCCCCAGCATTTT
v_gene: TRBV5-1; d_gene: TRBD2; j_gene: TRBJ2-5; abundance: -; CDR3aa: CASSPGTTLPQETQYF; CDR3nt: TGCGCCAGCAGCCCCGGGACTACCTTACCTCAAGAGACCCAGTACTTC
v_gene: TRBV5-3; d_gene: TRBD1; j_gene: TRBJ2-1; abundance: -; CDR3aa: CARSLRQGAKEQFF; CDR3nt: TGTGCCAGAAGCCTTCGACAGGGGGCGAAAGAGCAGTTCTTC
v_gene: TRBV5-5; d_gene: -; j_gene: TRBJ2-5; abundance: -; CDR3aa: CASSLEPGREETQYF; CDR3nt: TGTGCCAGCAGCTTGGAACCGGGAAGAGAAGAGACCCAGTACTTC
v_gene: TRBV14; d_gene: -; j_gene: TRBJ2-3; abundance: -; CDR3aa: CASSLWTTDTQYF; CDR3nt: TGTGCCAGCAGCCTCTGGACTACTGATACGCAGTATTTT
v_gene: TRBV5-1; d_gene: -; j_gene: TRBJ1-3; abundance: -; CDR3aa: CASSTGQPSGNTIYF; CDR3nt: TGCGCCAGCAGCACCGGACAGCCCTCTGGAAACACCATATATTTT
v_gene: TRBV5-1; d_gene: TRBD2; j_gene: TRBJ2-7; abundance: -; CDR3aa: CASGSGGAVDEQYF; CDR3nt: TGCGCCAGCGGTTCGGGGGGTGCTGTCGACGAGCAGTACTTC
v_gene: TRBV7-8; d_gene: -; j_gene: TRBJ2-5; abundance: -; CDR3aa: CASSPQRTGGTQYF; CDR3nt: TGTGCCAGCAGCCCCCAGAGGACTGGCGGGACCCAGTACTTC
v_gene: TRBV28; d_gene: -; j_gene: TRBJ2-7; abundance: -; CDR3aa: CASSLFLAYEQYF; CDR3nt: TGTGCCAGCAGTTTATTCCTAGCCTACGAGCAGTACTTC
v_gene: TRBV6-6; d_gene: TRBD1; j_gene: TRBJ1-1; abundance: -; CDR3aa: CASSQSPGTEGTEAFF; CDR3nt: TGTGCCAGCAGTCAATCCCCCGGGACAGAGGGCACTGAAGCTTTCTTT
v_gene: TRBV28; d_gene: TRBD2; j_gene: TRBJ2-2; abundance: -; CDR3aa: CASGTSGANTGELFF; CDR3nt: TGTGCCAGCGGGACTAGCGGCGCGAACACCGGGGAGCTGTTTTTT
v_gene: TRBV5-1; d_gene: TRBD1; j_gene: TRBJ1-3; abundance: -; CDR3aa: CASSANRGQGNTIYF; CDR3nt: TGCGCCAGCAGCGCGAACAGGGGGCAAGGAAACACCATATATTTT
v_gene: TRBV7-9; d_gene: TRBD1; j_gene: TRBJ2-6; abundance: -; CDR3aa: CASSQPGQGMGGGANVLTF; CDR3nt: TGTGCCAGCAGCCAACCGGGACAGGGTATGGGGGGTGGGGCCAACGTCCTGACTTTC
v_gene: TRBV5-1; d_gene: TRBD2; j_gene: TRBJ2-7; abundance: -; CDR3aa: CASSWGGLRATGSYEQYF; CDR3nt: TGCGCCAGCAGCTGGGGGGGACTAAGGGCCACCGGCTCCTACGAGCAGTACTTC
v_gene: TRBV6-1; d_gene: TRBD1; j_gene: TRBJ1-2; abundance: -; CDR3aa: CASSEQGQYPNYGYTF; CDR3nt: TGTGCCAGCAGTGAACAGGGACAGTATCCTAACTATGGCTACACCTTC
v_gene: TRBV9; d_gene: TRBD1; j_gene: TRBJ2-7; abundance: once; CDR3aa: CASSAGQGWEYEQYF; CDR3nt: TGTGCCAGCAGCGCGGGACAGGGTTGGGAATACGAGCAGTACTTC
v_gene: TRBV2; d_gene: -; j_gene: TRBJ2-1; abundance: many; CDR3aa: CASQRREQGNEQFF; CDR3nt: TGTGCCAGCCAGCGCCGGGAGCAAGGAAATGAGCAGTTCTTC
v_gene: TRBV4-1; d_gene: -; j_gene: TRBJ2-7; abundance: -; CDR3aa: CARLAESYEQYF; CDR3nt: TGCGCCAGGCTAGCCGAATCCTACGAGCAGTACTTC
v_gene: TRBV2; d_gene: TRBD2; j_gene: TRBJ2-1; abundance: -; CDR3aa: CACLWTSGSRYNEQFF; CDR3nt: TGTGCCTGTCTGTGGACTAGCGGGAGTCGCTACAATGAGCAGTTCTTC
v_gene: TRBV5-1; d_gene: TRBD1; j_gene: TRBJ2-1; abundance: -; CDR3aa: CASSRGQGLYEQFF; CDR3nt: TGCGCCAGCAGCAGGGGACAGGGGTTGTATGAGCAGTTCTTC
v_gene: TRBV7-9; d_gene: TRBD1; j_gene: TRBJ2-7; abundance: -; CDR3aa: CASSLAGQGTYEQYF; CDR3nt: TGTGCCAGCAGCTTAGCGGGACAGGGAACCTACGAGCAGTACTTC
v_gene: TRBV28; d_gene: TRBD2; j_gene: TRBJ2-2; abundance: -; CDR3aa: CASSLRASGFTGELFF; CDR3nt: TGTGCCAGCAGTTTAAGGGCTAGCGGGTTCACCGGGGAGCTGTTTTTT
v_gene: TRBV5-8; d_gene: -; j_gene: TRBJ1-1; abundance: -; CDR3aa: CASSFNPGQEAFF; CDR3nt: TGTGCCAGCAGCTTTAATCCGGGACAAGAAGCTTTCTTT
v_gene: TRBV27; d_gene: -; j_gene: TRBJ2-5; abundance: once; CDR3aa: CASSLRAGEETQYF; CDR3nt: TGTGCCAGCAGTTTAAGGGCGGGCGAAGAGACCCAGTACTTC
v_gene: TRBV7-2; d_gene: TRBD2; j_gene: TRBJ2-2; abundance: -; CDR3aa: CASSSPYGLAGSGELFF; CDR3nt: TGTGCCAGCAGTTCACCATACGGACTAGCGGGGTCCGGGGAGCTGTTTTTT
v_gene: TRBV28; d_gene: -; j_gene: TRBJ1-5; abundance: -; CDR3aa: CASSFYSPFSNQPQHF; CDR3nt: TGTGCCAGCAGTTTTTACAGCCCCTTTAGCAATCAGCCCCAGCATTTT
v_gene: TRBV30; d_gene: -; j_gene: TRBJ2-7; abundance: -; CDR3aa: CAWSSPGKNNF; CDR3nt: TGTGCCTGGAGTTCTCCGGGAAAAAACAACTTC
v_gene: TRBV6-5; d_gene: TRBD1; j_gene: TRBJ1-3; abundance: once; CDR3aa: CASSYTGGVGNTIYF; CDR3nt: TGTGCCAGCAGTTACACAGGGGGCGTCGGAAACACCATATATTTT
v_gene: TRBV28; d_gene: -; j_gene: TRBJ1-3; abundance: -; CDR3aa: CASSYPMGLSSGNTIYF; CDR3nt: TGTGCCAGCAGTTATCCGATGGGCCTCAGCTCTGGAAACACCATATATTTT
v_gene: TRBV5-6; d_gene: -; j_gene: TRBJ2-6; abundance: -; CDR3aa: CASSLVSTSNVLTF; CDR3nt: TGTGCCAGCAGCTTGGTTTCGACTTCGAACGTCCTGACTTTC
v_gene: TRBV9; d_gene: -; j_gene: TRBJ2-1; abundance: -; CDR3aa: CASSLRMGPYNEQFF; CDR3nt: TGTGCCAGCAGCCTCCGCATGGGCCCCTACAATGAGCAGTTCTTC
v_gene: TRBV18; d_gene: -; j_gene: TRBJ2-3; abundance: -; CDR3aa: CASSPPNRFRTDTQYF; CDR3nt: TGTGCCAGCTCACCCCCGAACAGGTTTCGAACAGATACGCAGTATTTT
v_gene: TRBV5-1; d_gene: TRBD2; j_gene: TRBJ2-3; abundance: -; CDR3aa: CASSLAGGPTDTQYF; CDR3nt: TGCGCCAGCAGTTTAGCGGGAGGGCCAACAGATACGCAGTATTTT
v_gene: TRBV7-2; d_gene: -; j_gene: TRBJ1-2; abundance: -; CDR3aa: CASRPGFNYGYTF; CDR3nt: TGTGCCAGCAGACCAGGGTTTAACTATGGCTACACCTTC
v_gene: TRBV5-6; d_gene: -; j_gene: TRBJ1-2; abundance: few; CDR3aa: CASSLGDSTIYGYTF; CDR3nt: TGTGCCAGCAGCTTGGGGGACTCAACCATATATGGCTACACCTTC
v_gene: TRBV11-2; d_gene: TRBD2; j_gene: TRBJ2-3; abundance: -; CDR3aa: CASSLEAGGTDTQYF; CDR3nt: TGTGCCAGCAGCTTAGAAGCGGGGGGGACAGATACGCAGTATTTT
v_gene: TRBV4-2; d_gene: TRBD1; j_gene: TRBJ2-6; abundance: -; CDR3aa: CASSQQQGPGANVLTF; CDR3nt: TGTGCCAGCAGCCAACAACAGGGGCCTGGGGCCAACGTCCTGACTTTC
v_gene: TRBV9; d_gene: TRBD2; j_gene: TRBJ2-5; abundance: -; CDR3aa: CASSVGLAGGRYAQETQYF; CDR3nt: TGTGCCAGCAGCGTAGGGCTAGCGGGGGGAAGATACGCTCAAGAGACCCAGTACTTC
v_gene: TRBV5-5; d_gene: -; j_gene: TRBJ1-5; abundance: -; CDR3aa: CASSLEQYSNQPQHF; CDR3nt: TGTGCCAGCAGCTTGGAACAGTATAGCAATCAGCCCCAGCATTTT
v_gene: TRBV6-1; d_gene: -; j_gene: TRBJ2-7; abundance: -; CDR3aa: CASSPLRGTGEQYF; CDR3nt: TGTGCCAGCAGCCCCTTGCGGGGAACGGGCGAGCAGTACTTC
v_gene: TRBV14; d_gene: -; j_gene: TRBJ2-7; abundance: -; CDR3aa: CASSQGPSAGQYF; CDR3nt: TGTGCCAGCAGCCAAGGTCCATCTGCCGGGCAGTACTTC
v_gene: TRBV9; d_gene: TRBD1; j_gene: TRBJ2-2; abundance: -; CDR3aa: CASSGTSRQGLYLDTGELFF; CDR3nt: TGTGCCAGCAGCGGGACGTCCAGACAGGGCCTCTATCTGGACACCGGGGAGCTGTTTTTT
v_gene: TRBV5-1; d_gene: -; j_gene: TRBJ2-3; abundance: -; CDR3aa: CASSLTQGTDTQYF; CDR3nt: TGCGCCAGCAGCTTGACGCAGGGCACAGATACGCAGTATTTT
v_gene: TRBV5-5; d_gene: TRBD1; j_gene: TRBJ1-1; abundance: few; CDR3aa: CASGGQVNTEAFF; CDR3nt: TGTGCCAGCGGGGGACAGGTGAACACTGAAGCTTTCTTT
v_gene: TRBV9; d_gene: -; j_gene: TRBJ2-3; abundance: -; CDR3aa: CASSVRDFTDTQYF; CDR3nt: TGTGCCAGCAGCGTAAGGGACTTCACAGATACGCAGTATTTT
v_gene: TRBV19; d_gene: TRBD1; j_gene: TRBJ1-2; abundance: -; CDR3aa: CASSQDRSGGYTF; CDR3nt: TGTGCCAGTAGCCAGGACAGGTCTGGTGGCTACACCTTC
v_gene: TRBV19; d_gene: -; j_gene: TRBJ2-1; abundance: -; CDR3aa: CASSAWGDSWNEQFF; CDR3nt: TGTGCCAGTAGTGCCTGGGGAGACTCATGGAATGAGCAGTTCTTC
v_gene: TRBV5-1; d_gene: TRBD2; j_gene: TRBJ2-5; abundance: -; CDR3aa: CASTPLAGGREETQYF; CDR3nt: TGCGCCAGCACACCCCTAGCGGGGGGGCGTGAAGAGACCCAGTACTTC
v_gene: TRBV6-5; d_gene: -; j_gene: TRBJ2-2; abundance: -; CDR3aa: CASSYSVRTGELFF; CDR3nt: TGTGCCAGCAGTTACTCCGTCCGCACCGGGGAGCTGTTTTTT
v_gene: TRBV6-1; d_gene: TRBD2; j_gene: TRBJ2-3; abundance: -; CDR3aa: CASSSGSNTDTQYF; CDR3nt: TGTGCCAGCAGTAGCGGGAGTAATACAGATACGCAGTATTTT
v_gene: TRBV30; d_gene: TRBD2; j_gene: TRBJ2-7; abundance: -; CDR3aa: CAWESSGAPEQYF; CDR3nt: TGTGCCTGGGAGTCCAGCGGGGCCCCCGAGCAGTACTTC
v_gene: TRBV11-3; d_gene: -; j_gene: TRBJ1-1; abundance: -; CDR3aa: CASSLSRGPMRAFF; CDR3nt: TGTGCCAGCAGCTTGAGCAGGGGTCCCATGAGGGCTTTCTTT